This T cell receptor beta chain was observed in a study of cytomegalovirus exposure and HLA in healthy donors. Study-level information: There were 75 million to 95 million unique TCRs (from HLA-typed donors) in an early data release.

While unrecorded immune exposures were likely, the donors were nominally healthy when sampled. The V segment lost 4 bases and the J segment 2 bases; nucleotides outside the gene matches: 9. The V gene's germline CDR1 is MNHEY and CDR2 SMNVEV (reference sequence). This CDR3 has 16 residues. PCR amplification relied on 60 Vbeta primers (plus 13 Jbeta primers). Libraries were prepared by immunoSEQ multiplex PCR; TCRdb keeps only in-frame clonotypes and omits some of them. In the table there are under 150,000 clones, 60% to 85% of which are singletons. The chain is built from TRBV27 and TRBJ2-7; 9 bases map to TRBD1. This TCR derives from a woman between 40 and 55 years old in good health and CMV-seronegative. The sequencing sample was made of PBMCs. CDR3 in DNA: TGTGCCAGCAGTTCGGTCCGACAGGGGGGGACCTACGAGCAGTACTTC. It encodes CASSSVRQGGTYEQYF.